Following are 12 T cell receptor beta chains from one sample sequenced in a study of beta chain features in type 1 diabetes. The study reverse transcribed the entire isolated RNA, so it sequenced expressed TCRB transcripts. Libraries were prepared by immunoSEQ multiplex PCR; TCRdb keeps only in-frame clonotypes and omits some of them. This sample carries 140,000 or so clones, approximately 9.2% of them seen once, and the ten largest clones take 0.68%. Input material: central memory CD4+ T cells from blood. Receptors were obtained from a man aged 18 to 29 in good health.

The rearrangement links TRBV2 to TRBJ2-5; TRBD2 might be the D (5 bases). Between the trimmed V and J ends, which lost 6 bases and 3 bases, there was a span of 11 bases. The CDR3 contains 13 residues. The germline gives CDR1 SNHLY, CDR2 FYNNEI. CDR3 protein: CASRLEVKETQYF. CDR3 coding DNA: TGTGCCAGCAGACTAGAGGTAAAAGAGACCCAGTACTTC.

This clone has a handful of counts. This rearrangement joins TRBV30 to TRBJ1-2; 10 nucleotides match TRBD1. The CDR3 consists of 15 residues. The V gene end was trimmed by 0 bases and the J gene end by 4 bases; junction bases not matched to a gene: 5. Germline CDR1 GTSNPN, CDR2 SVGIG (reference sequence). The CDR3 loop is CAWSVRDRGGYGYTF. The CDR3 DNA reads TGTGCCTGGAGTGTAAGGGACAGGGGCGGCTATGGCTACACCTTC.

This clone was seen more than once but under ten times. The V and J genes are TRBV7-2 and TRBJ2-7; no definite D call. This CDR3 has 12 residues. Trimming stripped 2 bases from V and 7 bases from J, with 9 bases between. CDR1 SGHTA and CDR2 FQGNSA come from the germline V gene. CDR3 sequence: CASSLQLGEQYF. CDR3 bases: TGTGCCAGCAGCTTACAGCTCGGGGAGCAGTACTTC.

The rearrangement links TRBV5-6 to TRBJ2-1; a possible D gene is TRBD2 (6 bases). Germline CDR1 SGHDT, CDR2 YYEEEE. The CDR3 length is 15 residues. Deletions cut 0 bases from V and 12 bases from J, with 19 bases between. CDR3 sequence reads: CASSLVSSELMAQFF. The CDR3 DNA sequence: TGTGCCAGCAGCTTGGTGTCTAGCGAGTTGATGGCGCAGTTCTTC.

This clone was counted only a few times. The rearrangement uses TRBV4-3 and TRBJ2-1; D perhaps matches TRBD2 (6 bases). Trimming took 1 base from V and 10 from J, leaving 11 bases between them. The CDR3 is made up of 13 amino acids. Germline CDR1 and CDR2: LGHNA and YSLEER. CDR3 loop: CASSQGGGIEQFF. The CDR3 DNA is TGCGCCAGCAGCCAAGGAGGAGGGATCGAGCAGTTCTTC.

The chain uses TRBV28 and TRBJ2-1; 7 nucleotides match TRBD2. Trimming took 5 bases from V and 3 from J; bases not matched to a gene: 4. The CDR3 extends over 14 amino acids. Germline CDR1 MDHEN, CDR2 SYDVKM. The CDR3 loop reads CASSSGDRYNEQFF. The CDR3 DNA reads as TGTGCCAGCAGTAGCGGGGATCGCTACAATGAGCAGTTCTTC. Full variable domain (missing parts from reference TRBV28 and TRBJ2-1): DVKVTQSSRYLVKRTGEKVFLECVQDMDHENMFWYRQDPGLGLRLIYFSYDVKMKEKGDIPEGYSVSREKKERFSLILESASTNQTSMYLCASSSGDRYNEQFFGPGTRLTVL.

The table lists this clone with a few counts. In DNA, the CDR3 is TGTGCCAGCAGCTTAGACAGCCTAGCGGGTCAGCCCCAGCATTTT. Protein: CASSLDSLAGQPQHF. This chain joins TRBV7-2 and TRBJ1-5; unclear D gene. Looked up from germline, CDR1 is SGHTA and CDR2 is FQGNSA. This CDR3 has 15 residues. With 1 base removed from V and 6 bases from J, the gap between germline ends came to 13 bases.

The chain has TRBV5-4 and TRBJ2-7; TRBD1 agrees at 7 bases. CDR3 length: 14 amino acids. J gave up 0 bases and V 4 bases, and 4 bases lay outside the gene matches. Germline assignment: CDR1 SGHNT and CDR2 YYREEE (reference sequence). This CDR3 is CASSHRDSSYEQYF. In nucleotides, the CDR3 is TGTGCCAGCAGCCATAGGGACAGCTCCTACGAGCAGTACTTC.

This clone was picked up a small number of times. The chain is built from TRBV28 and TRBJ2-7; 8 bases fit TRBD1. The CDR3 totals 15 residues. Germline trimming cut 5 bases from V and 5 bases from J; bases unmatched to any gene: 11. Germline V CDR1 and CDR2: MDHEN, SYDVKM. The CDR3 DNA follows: TGTGCCAGCAGTCAGGCGGGGACAGGATATGACGAGCAGTACTTC. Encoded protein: CASSQAGTGYDEQYF. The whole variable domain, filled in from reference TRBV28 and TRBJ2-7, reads DVKVTQSSRYLVKRTGEKVFLECVQDMDHENMFWYRQDPGLGLRLIYFSYDVKMKEKGDIPEGYSVSREKKERFSLILESASTNQTSMYLCASSQAGTGYDEQYFGPGTRLTVT.

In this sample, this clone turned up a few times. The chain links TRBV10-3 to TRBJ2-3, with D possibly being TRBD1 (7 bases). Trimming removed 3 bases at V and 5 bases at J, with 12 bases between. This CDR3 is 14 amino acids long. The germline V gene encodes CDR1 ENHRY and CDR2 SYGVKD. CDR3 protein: CAISDSQGGDTQYF. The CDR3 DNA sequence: TGTGCCATCAGTGATTCTCAGGGGGGAGATACGCAGTATTTT.

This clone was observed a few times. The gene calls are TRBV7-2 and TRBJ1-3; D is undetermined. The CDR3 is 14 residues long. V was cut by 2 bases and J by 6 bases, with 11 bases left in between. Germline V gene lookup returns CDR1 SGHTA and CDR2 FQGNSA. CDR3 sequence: CASSLSSSPNTIYF. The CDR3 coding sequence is TGTGCCAGCAGCTTATCTTCGAGCCCAAACACCATATATTTT.

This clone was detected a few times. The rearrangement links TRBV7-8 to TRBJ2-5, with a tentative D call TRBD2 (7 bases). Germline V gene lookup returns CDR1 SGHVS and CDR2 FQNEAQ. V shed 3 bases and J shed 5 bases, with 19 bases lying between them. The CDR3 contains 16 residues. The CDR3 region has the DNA TGTGCCAGCAGCTTCGGAAGTCGGGGGGCTAGGGAGACCCAGTACTTC. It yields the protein CASSFGSRGARETQYF.